Listed here are 12 T cell receptor beta chains from one sample, sequenced in a study of blood T cell repertoires in COVID-19. Here immunoSEQ multiplex PCR was the method, and the copy in TCRdb shows in-frame clones only, minus some. This sample has some 200,000 clones, with about 88% found just once. The sequenced sample was peripheral blood. The receptor source for this set is a man aged 35 to 55 with active or convalescent COVID-19.

The chain joins TRBV18 to TRBJ2-3; D possibly corresponds to TRBD1 (5 bases). In germline, CDR1 is KGHSH, CDR2 LQKENI. The length of the CDR3 is 15 residues. V lost 1 base and J 3 bases, leaving 11 bases between the germline ends. The CDR3: CASSPRVQGTDTQYF. The DNA for the CDR3 is TGTGCCAGCTCACCACGTGTCCAGGGTACAGATACGCAGTATTTT.

The V call is TRBV29-1, the J call TRBJ2-7; 7 nucleotides align to TRBD2. The V segment lost 6 bases and the J segment 3 bases; nucleotides outside the gene matches: 11. Per the germline V gene, CDR1 is SQVTM and CDR2 is ANQGSEA. This CDR3 has 14 amino acids. CDR3 sequence (DNA): TGCAGCGTCGGGGAAAGGGAGGGTTTCTACGAGCAGTACTTC. This translates into CSVGEREGFYEQYF.

V is TRBV5-1 and J is TRBJ1-2, with 9 bases identical to TRBD1. The ends lost 4 bases at V and 1 base at J; junction bases unmatched: 11. CDR1 and CDR2 (germline): SGHRS, YFSETQ. This CDR3 has 17 amino acids. The CDR3 sequence: CASSPSQGADGNYGYTF. CDR3 DNA: TGCGCCAGCAGCCCGTCACAGGGGGCAGATGGTAACTATGGCTACACCTTC. Drawing the rest from reference TRBV5-1 and TRBJ1-2, the complete variable domain is KAGVTQTPRYLIKTRGQQVTLSCSPISGHRSVSWYQQTPGQGLQFLFEYFSETQRNKGNFPGRFSGRQFSNSRSEMNVSTLELGDSALYLCASSPSQGADGNYGYTFGSGTRLTVV.

In its sample, this clone was seen once. This sequence joins TRBV11-2 and TRBJ2-5; 8 positions match TRBD2. Germline assignment: CDR1 SGHAT and CDR2 FQNNGV. The CDR3 has 16 amino acids. The V gene end was trimmed by 5 bases and the J gene end by 4 bases; junction bases not matched to a gene: 12. In DNA form, the CDR3 reads TGTGCCAGCAGCCCAACGGTCGGGGGGGCCCCAGAGACCCAGTACTTC. Amino acids: CASSPTVGGAPETQYF.

The rearrangement joins TRBV5-6 to TRBJ1-2, with 8 bases aligning to TRBD1. The V gene end was trimmed by 7 bases and the J gene end by 3 bases; junction bases not matched to a gene: 8. CDR3 length equals 14 residues. Germline V gene lookup returns CDR1 SGHDT and CDR2 YYEEEE. The CDR3 loop is CASSKGQEYYGYTF. CDR3 nucleotide sequence: TGTGCCAGCTCCAAGGGACAGGAATACTATGGCTACACCTTC.

The chain carries TRBV28 and TRBJ2-5, with a weak D call TRBD1 (6 bases). Germline V lookup: CDR1 MDHEN, CDR2 SYDVKM. The length of the CDR3 is 15 residues. V was shortened by 6 bases and J by 2 bases, with 16 bases between the two germline ends. CDR3 in amino acids: CASSPTGFGQETQYF. DNA for the CDR3: TGTGCCAGCAGCCCCACAGGGTTCGGACAAGAGACCCAGTACTTC.

The J gene is TRBJ2-5, the V gene TRBV4-2; D is possibly TRBD1 (5 bases). The CDR3 totals 14 residues. In germline, CDR1 is LGHNA, CDR2 YNFKEQ. V lost 1 base, J lost 0 bases, and 6 bases lay in between. CDR3 residues: CASSQGGYQETQYF. The CDR3 region has the DNA TGTGCCAGCAGCCAAGGGGGCTACCAAGAGACCCAGTACTTC.

This rearrangement joins TRBV7-6 to TRBJ2-7; possibly TRBD1 for D (5 bases). CDR1 and CDR2 (germline): SGHVS, FNYEAQ. The CDR3 has 13 amino acids. Trimming shortened V by 5 bases and J by 3 bases, and 11 bases separated the two germline ends. DNA of the CDR3: TGTGCCAGCAGCGTAACCACAGGCTACGAGCAGTACTTC. This gives the protein CASSVTTGYEQYF.

J is TRBJ2-3 and V is TRBV7-2, with 9 bases identical to TRBD2. CDR3 length: 17 residues. The germline CDR1 and CDR2 sequences are SGHTA and FQGNSA. V shed 4 bases and J 2 bases; nucleotides not matched to a gene: 10. CDR3 DNA: TGTGCCAGCAGCTATTCAGAAGCGGGGGGATTCACAGATACGCAGTATTTT. This encodes CASSYSEAGGFTDTQYF.

Here the CDR3 reads CASSSSGGAWVEQYF. The CDR3 DNA follows: TGTGCCAGCTCATCTAGCGGGGGGGCTTGGGTCGAGCAGTACTTC. J is TRBJ2-7 and V is TRBV18; 12 nucleotides line up with TRBD2. The CDR3 consists of 15 residues. J was trimmed by 6 bases and V by 5 bases; bases with no gene match: 8. Looked up from germline, CDR1 is KGHSH and CDR2 is LQKENI.

This clone was picked up a small number of times. The CDR3 here is CASSPRDRGIGELFF. The CDR3 nucleotides read TGTGCCAGCAGCCCACGGGACAGGGGAATCGGGGAGCTGTTTTTT. The rearrangement joins TRBV5-6 to TRBJ2-2; 10 nucleotides line up with TRBD1. After removal of 4 bases from V and 7 bases from J, the junction contained 7 bases not matched to a gene. CDR3 length equals 15 residues. Germline CDR1 SGHDT, CDR2 YYEEEE. The full variable domain, completed using reference TRBV5-6 and TRBJ2-2, is DAGVTQSPTHLIKTRGQQVTLRCSPKSGHDTVSWYQQALGQGPQFIFQYYEEEERQRGNFPDRFSGHQFPNYSSELNVNALLLGDSALYLCASSPRDRGIGELFFGEGSRLTVL.

This clone was picked up a small number of times. J is TRBJ1-5 and V is TRBV12-5, with D possibly being TRBD1 (5 bases). This CDR3 region has 16 residues. Trimming removed 5 bases from V and 4 bases from J, with 18 bases in between. Germline V gives CDR1 LGHNT, CDR2 FRNRAP. This CDR3 is CASGIIVGGPNQPQHF. The CDR3 DNA sequence: TGTGCTAGTGGTATTATCGTCGGGGGACCGAATCAGCCCCAGCATTTT.